One and the same sample provided the 30 T cell receptor beta chains below, sequenced in a study of T-cell memory formation after mild COVID-19. TCRdb passed the 5' RACE reads through MiXCR, listing each CDR3 protein once. The sample lists around 140,000 distinct CDR3 sequences; over 15% were seen once. What was sequenced was PBMCs or a T cell subset sorted from them (not recorded which). These receptors came from an adult woman who had mild COVID-19 (a few samples of this study predate the infection). Cell type and time point are not known.

A few counts support this clonotype. As DNA, the CDR3 is TGTGCCAGCAGCCCTCTAGGACGCACCGGGGAGCTGTTTTTT. Translation: CASSPLGRTGELFF. The genes are TRBV7-2 and TRBJ2-2; unclear D gene. CDR1 and CDR2 (germline): SGHTA, FQGNSA. Trimming left V 5 bases short and J 4 bases short, with 11 bases between. There are 14 residues in the CDR3.

This clonotype was observed many times. V usage is TRBV5-1 and J usage is TRBJ2-7, with D perhaps assigned TRBD1 or TRBD2 (6 bases each). The CDR3 is 16 residues long. V was cut by 4 bases and J by 0 bases, with 17 bases left in between. CDR1 is SGHRS, CDR2 YFSETQ, per germline. In DNA form, the CDR3 reads TGCGCCAGCAGCGTTACCCCACAGGGAGGCTCCTACGAGCAGTACTTC. It codes for CASSVTPQGGSYEQYF.

The chain links TRBV7-9 to TRBJ2-7, with 9 bases aligning to TRBD1. Germline V gene lookup returns CDR1 SEHNR and CDR2 FQNEAQ (reference sequence). CDR3 length equals 16 residues. Unmatched junction bases numbered 15, after V lost 8 bases and J lost 4 bases. The CDR3 DNA sequence: TGTGCCAGCGGCGATTTGGGGGGGACAGGGAGGTACGAGCAGTACTTC. This sequence encodes CASGDLGGTGRYEQYF. Combining the CDR3 with reference TRBV7-9 and TRBJ2-7 gives the whole variable domain DTGVSQNPRHKITKRGQNVTFRCDPISEHNRLYWYRQTLGQGPEFLTYFQNEAQLEKSRLLSDRFSAERPKGSFSTLEIQRTEQGDSAMYLCASGDLGGTGRYEQYFGPGTRLTVT.

V and J are TRBV9 and TRBJ2-7; 12 bases line up with TRBD2. The germline gives CDR1 SGDLS, CDR2 YYNGEE. The trim removed 0 bases at V and 3 bases at J, leaving 10 bases unmatched. The CDR3 is made up of 18 amino acids. This CDR3 reads CASSVGPTSGGRLYEQYF. The CDR3 nucleotides are TGTGCCAGCAGCGTAGGTCCGACTAGCGGGGGACGCCTCTACGAGCAGTACTTC.

The chain links TRBV7-9 to TRBJ2-5; TRBD1 agrees at 10 bases. Per the germline V gene, CDR1 is SEHNR and CDR2 is FQNEAQ (reference sequence). This CDR3 comprises 18 residues. Trimming at V came to 3 bases and at J to 1 base, leaving 11 bases not matched to a gene. In nucleotides, the CDR3 is TGTGCCAGCAGCTTCGTACGAACCCGGGACAGGGGCCAAGAGACCCAGTACTTC. Its translation: CASSFVRTRDRGQETQYF.

This sequence joins TRBV20-1 and TRBJ2-7; D is uncertain. Germline V lookup: CDR1 DFQATT, CDR2 SNEGSKA (reference sequence). Trimming shortened V by 0 bases and J by 4 bases, and 7 bases separated the two germline ends. The CDR3 has 12 residues. CDR3 nucleotides: TGCAGTGCTAGAGATTTAACATACGAGCAGTACTTC. Translated, it gives CSARDLTYEQYF.

The chain joins TRBV11-3 to TRBJ2-3, with no clear D. The CDR3 runs to 13 residues. The germline CDR1 and CDR2 sequences are SGHNT and YENEEA. The V and J ends lost 2 bases and 12 bases respectively, with 15 bases between them. As DNA, the CDR3 is TGTGCCAGCAGCTTAAATTCCAGGATCATTCAGTATTTT. Protein product: CASSLNSRIIQYF.

The CDR3 region has the DNA TGTGCCACCAGCAGGCTACCGACAGATACGCAGTATTTT. Protein: CATSRLPTDTQYF. V usage is TRBV15 and J usage is TRBJ2-3; the D is unclear. V dropped 3 bases and J dropped 3 bases, with 7 bases sitting between them. CDR3 length: 13 residues. Germline V CDR1 and CDR2: LNHNV, YYDKDF (reference sequence).

This clonotype has just a few counts. V gene TRBV29-1 combines with J gene TRBJ1-2, with D possibly matching TRBD1 (5 bases). V lost 3 bases and J lost 5, with 13 bases in between. Per the germline V gene, CDR1 is SQVTM and CDR2 is ANQGSEA. The CDR3 runs 13 residues. Here the CDR3 DNA reads TGCAGCGTTGACCTCGCCGGGGGGTATGGCTACACCTTC. The encoded protein is CSVDLAGGYGYTF.

There are a few counts of this clonotype. The chain employs TRBV6-6 and TRBJ1-5; 10 nucleotides agree with TRBD1. CDR3 length: 16 amino acids. The germline gives CDR1 MNHNY, CDR2 SVGAGI (reference sequence). V shed 8 bases, J shed 4 bases, and the junction held 11 bases outside the gene matches. In DNA, the CDR3 is TGTGCCAGCCGCGAGACAGGGGGCGGTGGAAATCAGCCCCAGCATTTT. Translated, it gives CASRETGGGGNQPQHF.

The gene calls are TRBV19 and TRBJ1-2, with D unresolved. V lost 5 bases and J 8 bases, leaving 15 bases between the germline ends. There are 13 residues in the CDR3. The germline gives CDR1 LNHDA, CDR2 SQIVND (reference sequence). CDR3 nucleotides: TGTGCCAGTAGTGAGGACGGGCTGCGGGGCTACACCTTC. Translation gives CASSEDGLRGYTF.

This sequence joins TRBV24-1 and TRBJ2-3, with D possibly TRBD2 on 5 matching bases. The CDR3 is 15 amino acids. Germline V CDR1 and CDR2: KGHDR, SFDVKD. With 7 bases removed from V and 0 bases from J, the gap between germline ends came to 13 bases. The CDR3 is CATRSRDYSTDTQYF. Here the CDR3 DNA reads TGTGCCACCAGAAGCCGGGATTACAGCACAGATACGCAGTATTTT.

This chain joins TRBV10-3 and TRBJ2-3; TRBD1 matches at 9 bases. Germline V gene data show CDR1 as ENHRY and CDR2 as SYGVKD. The CDR3 sequence is 14 residues long. The ends lost 6 bases at V and 4 bases at J; junction bases unmatched: 5. CDR3 bases: TGTGCCATCAGCCGGGACAGGGCCCCAGATACGCAGTATTTT. Protein sequence: CAISRDRAPDTQYF.

This clonotype was seen only a few times. The chain carries TRBV18 and TRBJ1-1; no firm D call. CDR3 size: 13 residues. CDR1 and CDR2 (germline): KGHSH, LQKENI. With 3 bases removed from V and 2 bases from J, the gap between germline ends came to 7 bases. The CDR3 reads CASSPPANTEAFF. The CDR3 DNA reads TGTGCCAGCTCACCCCCCGCCAACACTGAAGCTTTCTTT.

The chain couples TRBV30 to TRBJ1-2; TRBD1 is a possible D gene (6 bases). Germline CDR1 GTSNPN, CDR2 SVGIG (reference sequence). The CDR3 spans 13 residues. V lost 8 bases and J lost 2, with 15 bases in between. The CDR3 is CASSGVRNYGYTF. CDR3 nucleotide sequence: TGTGCCAGTTCAGGGGTGCGGAACTATGGCTACACCTTC.

This clonotype was detected a few times. The V gene is TRBV6-2 or TRBV6-3, the J gene TRBJ2-6; D ambiguous. CDR3 length: 15 residues. Germline CDR1 is MNHEY and CDR2 is SVGEGT. The V end lost 6 bases, the J end lost 0 bases, and 9 bases lay between the germline ends. The CDR3 spells CASRDPGSGANVLTF. CDR3 nucleotide sequence: TGTGCCAGCAGGGACCCAGGCTCTGGGGCCAACGTCCTGACTTTC.

This clonotype came up a few times. The CDR3 loop is CASTGNDGELFF. The CDR3 region has the DNA TGTGCCAGCACAGGGAATGACGGGGAGCTGTTTTTT. The chain employs TRBV7-9 and TRBJ2-2; weak D call: TRBD1 (5 bases). The CDR3 is 12 residues long. CDR1 SEHNR and CDR2 FQNEAQ come from the germline V gene (reference sequence). With 7 bases removed from V and 7 bases from J, the gap between germline ends came to 10 bases. The variable domain in full, with the rest retrieved from reference TRBV7-9 and TRBJ2-2, is DTGVSQNPRHKITKRGQNVTFRCDPISEHNRLYWYRQTLGQGPEFLTYFQNEAQLEKSRLLSDRFSAERPKGSFSTLEIQRTEQGDSAMYLCASTGNDGELFFGEGSRLTVL.

The chain joins TRBV7-8 to TRBJ2-1; 8 nucleotides align to TRBD2. V shed 6 bases and J 7 bases; nucleotides not matched to a gene: 14. This CDR3 comprises 16 residues. From germline, CDR1 is SGHVS and CDR2 FQNEAQ. The DNA for the CDR3 is TGTGCCAGCAGTTTACCGGGGGGGATGGCAGCGAATGAGCAGTTCTTC. It yields the protein CASSLPGGMAANEQFF.

The V call is TRBV20-1, the J call TRBJ1-1; TRBD1 is a possible D gene (6 bases). CDR3 length: 15 residues. Looked up from germline, CDR1 is DFQATT and CDR2 is SNEGSKA (reference sequence). Trimming took 0 bases from V and 6 from J, leaving 17 bases between them. CDR3 protein: CSARDRVTGSPEAFF. The CDR3 DNA reads TGCAGTGCTAGAGATAGGGTTACAGGGTCCCCTGAAGCTTTCTTT.

In this sample, this clonotype turned up a few times. The rearrangement links TRBV7-3 to TRBJ1-1, with no clear D. Trimming cost V 5 bases and J 0 bases, with 13 bases left between them. Germline loops: CDR1 SGHTA, CDR2 FQGTGA. The CDR3 has 15 residues. The CDR3 coding sequence is TGTGCCAGCAGCCCTCATGTCGGACTGAACACTGAAGCTTTCTTT. Protein: CASSPHVGLNTEAFF.

This clonotype was observed many times. This chain uses TRBV7-9 with TRBJ2-3; 9 nucleotides align to TRBD2. Trimming cost V 5 bases and J 2 bases; bases outside gene matches: 11. CDR3 size: 17 residues. CDR1 and CDR2 (germline): SEHNR, FQNEAQ (reference sequence). In nucleotides, the CDR3 is TGTGCCAGCAGCCGCGGGGGGGACCGGACTAACACAGATACGCAGTATTTT. Its translation is CASSRGGDRTNTDTQYF.

The rearrangement uses TRBV20-1 and TRBJ1-6, with D possibly matching TRBD1 (5 bases). CDR3 size: 14 residues. Trimming cost V 0 bases and J 4 bases, with 7 bases left between them. In germline, CDR1 is DFQATT, CDR2 SNEGSKA (reference sequence). In DNA form, the CDR3 reads TGCAGTGCTAGAGAGGGGGATTATAATTCACCCCTCCACTTT. This sequence encodes CSAREGDYNSPLHF.

The chain is built from TRBV9 and TRBJ2-1; 7 bases line up with TRBD2. This CDR3 comprises 17 residues. Trimming removed 2 bases from V and 5 bases from J; junction bases left unmatched: 13. The germline V gene encodes CDR1 SGDLS and CDR2 YYNGEE. CDR3 sequence (DNA): TGTGCCAGCAGCGTGGAACCTAGCGGAACCCTAGACAATGAGCAGTTCTTC. Encoded protein: CASSVEPSGTLDNEQFF.

The rearrangement links TRBV5-5 to TRBJ2-7; D might be TRBD2 (6 bases). The CDR3 has 10 residues. CDR1 and CDR2 (germline): SGHKS, YYEKEE (reference sequence). The germline V and J ends were trimmed by 9 bases and 12 bases, with 16 bases remaining between them. The CDR3 sequence: CATKPGLPYF. In nucleotides, the CDR3 is TGTGCCACTAAACCGGGACTTCCGTACTTC.

V usage is TRBV28 and J usage is TRBJ2-7, with D maybe TRBD2 (6 bases). This CDR3 has 13 residues. Germline CDR1 MDHEN, CDR2 SYDVKM. V was cut by 7 bases and J by 7 bases, with 17 bases left in between. CDR3 loop: CASTISGAWEQYF. DNA of the CDR3: TGTGCCAGCACCATTAGCGGAGCTTGGGAGCAGTACTTC. Combining the CDR3 with reference TRBV28 and TRBJ2-7 gives the whole variable domain DVKVTQSSRYLVKRTGEKVFLECVQDMDHENMFWYRQDPGLGLRLIYFSYDVKMKEKGDIPEGYSVSREKKERFSLILESASTNQTSMYLCASTISGAWEQYFGPGTRLTVT.

The chain carries TRBV19 and TRBJ1-2; no definite D call. Trimming pared 7 bases from V and 4 bases from J, leaving 16 bases between. This CDR3 is built from 14 residues. Germline CDR1 and CDR2: LNHDA and SQIVND (reference sequence). In DNA, the CDR3 is TGTGCCAGTATCAAGGACGCGGATGGCTATGGCTACACCTTC. This translates into CASIKDADGYGYTF.

The rearrangement joins TRBV7-3 to TRBJ2-1; no definite D call. The CDR3 runs to 13 residues. The germline V gene encodes CDR1 SGHTA and CDR2 FQGTGA. Trimming left V 4 bases short and J 9 bases short, with 13 bases between. The CDR3 protein is CASSSSSSGEQFF. CDR3 DNA sequence: TGTGCCAGCAGCTCCTCTAGTAGTGGTGAGCAGTTCTTC.

The CDR3 reads CSARDPRGSQNIQYF. CDR3 DNA: TGCAGTGCTAGAGACCCCAGGGGCTCTCAAAACATTCAGTACTTC. This chain joins TRBV20-1 and TRBJ2-4; tentatively, D is TRBD1 (6 bases). This CDR3 comprises 15 residues. The V end lost 0 bases, the J end lost 5 bases, and 14 bases lay between the germline ends. The germline V gene encodes CDR1 DFQATT and CDR2 SNEGSKA (reference sequence).

V usage is TRBV5-1 and J usage is TRBJ2-7; TRBD1 or TRBD2 may be the D gene (5 bases each). V lost 0 bases and J 2 bases, leaving 9 bases between the germline ends. The CDR3 totals 14 residues. The germline V gene encodes CDR1 SGHRS and CDR2 YFSETQ. The CDR3 DNA reads TGCGCCAGCAGCTTGGGTCGGGGCCCCTACGAGCAGTACTTC. Its protein product is CASSLGRGPYEQYF. Complete variable domain (other parts from reference TRBV5-1 and TRBJ2-7): KAGVTQTPRYLIKTRGQQVTLSCSPISGHRSVSWYQQTPGQGLQFLFEYFSETQRNKGNFPGRFSGRQFSNSRSEMNVSTLELGDSALYLCASSLGRGPYEQYFGPGTRLTVT.

This clonotype was seen a few times. The chain recombines TRBV7-2 with TRBJ1-1; D ambiguous. CDR3 length: 15 residues. V dropped 2 bases and J dropped 1 base, with 11 bases sitting between them. Germline V lookup: CDR1 SGHTA, CDR2 FQGNSA. CDR3 DNA sequence: TGTGCCAGCAGCTTATCCAATCAATGGAACACTGAAGCTTTCTTT. This translates into CASSLSNQWNTEAFF.